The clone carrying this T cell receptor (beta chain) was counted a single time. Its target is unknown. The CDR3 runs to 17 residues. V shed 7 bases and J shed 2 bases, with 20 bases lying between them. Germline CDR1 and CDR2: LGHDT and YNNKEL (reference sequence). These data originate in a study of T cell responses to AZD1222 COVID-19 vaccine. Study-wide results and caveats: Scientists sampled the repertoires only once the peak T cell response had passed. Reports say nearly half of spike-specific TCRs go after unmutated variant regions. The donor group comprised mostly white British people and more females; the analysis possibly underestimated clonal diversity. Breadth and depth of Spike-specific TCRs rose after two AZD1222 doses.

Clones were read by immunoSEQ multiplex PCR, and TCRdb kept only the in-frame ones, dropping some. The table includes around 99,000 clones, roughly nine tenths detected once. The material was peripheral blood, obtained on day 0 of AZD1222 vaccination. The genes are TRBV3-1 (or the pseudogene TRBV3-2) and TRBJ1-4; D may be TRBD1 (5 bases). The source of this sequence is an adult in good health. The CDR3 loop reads CASNKLGRRGTNEKLFF. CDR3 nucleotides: TGTGCCAGCAACAAACTAGGGAGAAGGGGTACTAATGAAAAACTGTTTTTT.